Here is one T cell receptor (beta chain) with its context. The antigen remains undetermined. These data originate in a study of siplizumab effects on memory and regulatory T cells. The study's findings and limits: Siplizumab significantly decreased alloreactive sequences from unstimulated CD4+ memory cells. Whether proliferating Tregs in siplizumab cultures suppress was not functionally confirmed. It seemed that naive T cells were more diverse than memory cells and were major contributors to the alloresponse.

The ends lost 6 bases at V and 9 bases at J; junction bases unmatched: 12. This CDR3 is built from 15 residues. The germline CDR1 and CDR2 sequences are SNHLY and FYNNEI. Sequenced by immunoSEQ multiplex PCR; TCRdb stores in-frame clones only, minus some. The profile shows about 94,000 clones, 90% to 95% of them singletons. The clonotype was recovered from a human donor in good health. The specimen was non-Treg CD4+ T cells sorted from blood. This chain uses TRBV2 with TRBJ2-1; 9 bases match TRBD1. The CDR3 loop reads CASRDPGQGTGEQFF. For the CDR3, the DNA is TGTGCCAGCAGAGATCCGGGACAGGGCACGGGTGAGCAGTTCTTC.